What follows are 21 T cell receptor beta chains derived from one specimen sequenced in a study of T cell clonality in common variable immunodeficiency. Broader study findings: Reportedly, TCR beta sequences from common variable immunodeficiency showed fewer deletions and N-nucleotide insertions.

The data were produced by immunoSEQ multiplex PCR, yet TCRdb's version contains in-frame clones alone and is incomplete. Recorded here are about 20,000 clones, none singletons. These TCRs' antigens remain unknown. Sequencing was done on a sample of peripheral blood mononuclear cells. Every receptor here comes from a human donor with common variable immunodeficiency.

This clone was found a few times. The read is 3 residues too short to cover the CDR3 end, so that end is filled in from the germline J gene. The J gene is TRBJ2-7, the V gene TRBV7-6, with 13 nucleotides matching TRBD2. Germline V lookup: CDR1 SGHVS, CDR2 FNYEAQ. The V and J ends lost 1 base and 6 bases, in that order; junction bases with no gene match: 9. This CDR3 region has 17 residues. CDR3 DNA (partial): TGTGCCAGCAGCTTAGGGGGGACTAGCGGGACTATAGGCGAG. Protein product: CASSLGGTSGTIGE. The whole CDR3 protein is CASSLGGTSGTIGEQYF.

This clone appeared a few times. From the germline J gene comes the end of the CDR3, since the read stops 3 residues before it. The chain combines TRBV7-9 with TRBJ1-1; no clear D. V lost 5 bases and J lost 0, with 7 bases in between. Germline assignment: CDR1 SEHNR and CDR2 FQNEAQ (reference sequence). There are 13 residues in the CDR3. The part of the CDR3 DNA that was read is TGTGCCAGCAGCACGGGGATGAACACTGAA. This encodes CASSTGMNTE. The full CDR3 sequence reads CASSTGMNTEAFF.

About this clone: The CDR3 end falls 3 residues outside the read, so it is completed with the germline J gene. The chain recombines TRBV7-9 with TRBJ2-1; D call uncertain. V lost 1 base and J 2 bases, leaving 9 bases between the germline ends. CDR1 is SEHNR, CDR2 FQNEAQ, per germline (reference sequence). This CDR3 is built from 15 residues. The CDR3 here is CASSLGPLAYNEQFF. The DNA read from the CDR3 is TGTGCCAGCAGCTTAGGCCCCTTAGCCTACAATGAG.

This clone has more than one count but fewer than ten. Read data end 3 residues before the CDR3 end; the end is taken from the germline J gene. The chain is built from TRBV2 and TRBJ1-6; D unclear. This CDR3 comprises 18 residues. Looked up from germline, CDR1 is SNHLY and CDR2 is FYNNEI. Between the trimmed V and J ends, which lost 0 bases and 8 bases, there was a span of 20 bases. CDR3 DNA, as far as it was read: TGTGCCAGCAGTGAAGCCTCCTCCAGCCTCCCCGGGGATTCACCC. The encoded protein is CASSEASSSLPGDSP. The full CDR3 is CASSEASSSLPGDSPLHF.

This CDR3 reads CASSPSDSYSYNEQFF. The DNA read from the CDR3 is TGTGCCAGTAGTCCAAGCGACAGTTACTCCTACAATGAG. The chain joins TRBV19 to TRBJ2-1; possible D gene TRBD1, 5 bases. The read terminates 3 residues before the CDR3 end, so the remaining end is supplied by the germline J gene. The germline CDR1 and CDR2 sequences are LNHDA and SQIVND (reference sequence). Trimming pared 5 bases from V and 0 bases from J, leaving 14 bases between. This CDR3 spans 16 amino acids.

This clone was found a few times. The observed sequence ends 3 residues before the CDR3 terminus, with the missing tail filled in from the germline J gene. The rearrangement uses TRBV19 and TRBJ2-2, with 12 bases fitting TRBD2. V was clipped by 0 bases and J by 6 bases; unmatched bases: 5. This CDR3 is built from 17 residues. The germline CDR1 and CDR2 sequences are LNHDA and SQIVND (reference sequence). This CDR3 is CASSIDLAGGLPGELFF. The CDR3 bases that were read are TGTGCCAGTAGTATAGATCTAGCGGGAGGGCTGCCCGGGGAG. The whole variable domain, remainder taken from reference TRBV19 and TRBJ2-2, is DGGITQSPKYLFRKEGQNVTLSCEQNLNHDAMYWYRQDPGQGLRLIYYSQIVNDFQKGDIAEGYSVSREKKESFPLTVTSAQKNPTAFYLCASSIDLAGGLPGELFFGEGSRLTVL.

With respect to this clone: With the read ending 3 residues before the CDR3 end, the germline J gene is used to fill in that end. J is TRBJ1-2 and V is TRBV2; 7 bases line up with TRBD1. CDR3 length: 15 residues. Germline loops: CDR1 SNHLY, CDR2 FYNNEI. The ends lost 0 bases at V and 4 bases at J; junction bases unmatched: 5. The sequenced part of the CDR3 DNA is TGTGCCAGCAGTGAAGCCAACAGGGGCCCCTATGGC. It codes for CASSEANRGPYG. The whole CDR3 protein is CASSEANRGPYGYTF.

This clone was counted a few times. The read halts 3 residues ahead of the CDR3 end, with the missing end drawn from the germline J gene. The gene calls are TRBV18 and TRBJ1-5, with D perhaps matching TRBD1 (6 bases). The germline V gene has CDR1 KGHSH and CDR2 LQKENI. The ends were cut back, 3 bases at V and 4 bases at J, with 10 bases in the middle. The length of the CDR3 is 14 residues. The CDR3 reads CASSPTQGNQPQHF. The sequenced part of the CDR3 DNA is TGTGCCAGCTCACCCACTCAGGGGAATCAGCCC.

Incomplete CDR3 DNA: TGTGCCAGTAGCACCGGGACAGGGGGGGTCGGGACG. It encodes CASSTGTGGVGT. The full CDR3 sequence reads CASSTGTGGVGTQYF. The chain is built from TRBV19 and TRBJ2-3; 11 positions match TRBD1. From the germline J gene comes the end of the CDR3, since the read stops 3 residues before it. The CDR3 consists of 15 residues. Germline V gives CDR1 LNHDA, CDR2 SQIVND (reference sequence).

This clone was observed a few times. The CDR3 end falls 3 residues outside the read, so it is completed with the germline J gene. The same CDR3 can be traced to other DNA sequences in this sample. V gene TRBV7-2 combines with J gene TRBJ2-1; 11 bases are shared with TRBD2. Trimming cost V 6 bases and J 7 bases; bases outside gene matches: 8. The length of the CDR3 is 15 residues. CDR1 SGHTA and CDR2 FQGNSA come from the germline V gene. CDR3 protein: CASSVPSGRSNEQFF. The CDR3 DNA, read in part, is TGTGCCAGCAGTGTCCCTAGCGGGAGGTCGAATGAG.

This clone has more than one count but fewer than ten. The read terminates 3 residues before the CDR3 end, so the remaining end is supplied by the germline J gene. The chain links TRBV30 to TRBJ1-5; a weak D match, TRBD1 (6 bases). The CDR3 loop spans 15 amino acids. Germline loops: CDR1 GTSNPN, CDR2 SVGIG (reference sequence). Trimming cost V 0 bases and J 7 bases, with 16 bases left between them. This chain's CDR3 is CAWSVRGGGRQPQHF. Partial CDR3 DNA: TGTGCCTGGAGTGTTCGGGGAGGGGGTAGGCAGCCC.

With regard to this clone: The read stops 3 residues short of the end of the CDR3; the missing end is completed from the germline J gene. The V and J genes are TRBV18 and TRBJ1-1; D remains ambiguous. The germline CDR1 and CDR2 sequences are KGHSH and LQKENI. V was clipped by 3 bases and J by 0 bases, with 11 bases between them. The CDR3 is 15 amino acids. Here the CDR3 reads CASSPPVLVNTEAFF. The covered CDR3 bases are TGTGCCAGCTCACCCCCGGTTCTAGTGAACACTGAA.

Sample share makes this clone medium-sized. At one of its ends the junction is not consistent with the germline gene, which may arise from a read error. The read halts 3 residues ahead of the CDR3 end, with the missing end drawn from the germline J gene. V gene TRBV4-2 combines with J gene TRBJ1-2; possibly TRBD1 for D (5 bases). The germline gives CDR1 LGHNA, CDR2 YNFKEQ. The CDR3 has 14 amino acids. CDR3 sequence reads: CASSQDGARDGYTF. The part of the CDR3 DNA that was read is TGCGCCAGCAGCCAAGATGGGGCCCGGGATGGC.

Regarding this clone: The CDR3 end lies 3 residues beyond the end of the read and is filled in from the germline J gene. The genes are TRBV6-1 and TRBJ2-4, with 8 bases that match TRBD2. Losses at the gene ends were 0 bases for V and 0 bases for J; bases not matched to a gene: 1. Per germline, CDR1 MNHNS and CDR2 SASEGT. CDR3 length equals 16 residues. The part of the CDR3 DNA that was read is TGTGCCAGCAGTGAAGCGCTAGCGGGAGCCAAAAACATT. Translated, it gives CASSEALAGAKNI. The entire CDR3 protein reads CASSEALAGAKNIQYF.

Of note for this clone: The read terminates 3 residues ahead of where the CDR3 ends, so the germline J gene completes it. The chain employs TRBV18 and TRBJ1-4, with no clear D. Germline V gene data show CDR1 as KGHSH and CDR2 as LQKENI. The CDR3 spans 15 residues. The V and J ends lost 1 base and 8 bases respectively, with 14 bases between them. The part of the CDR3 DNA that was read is TGTGCCAGCTCACCACTCGAGGGTAGAGGAGAAAAA. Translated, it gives CASSPLEGRGEK. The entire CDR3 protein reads CASSPLEGRGEKLFF.

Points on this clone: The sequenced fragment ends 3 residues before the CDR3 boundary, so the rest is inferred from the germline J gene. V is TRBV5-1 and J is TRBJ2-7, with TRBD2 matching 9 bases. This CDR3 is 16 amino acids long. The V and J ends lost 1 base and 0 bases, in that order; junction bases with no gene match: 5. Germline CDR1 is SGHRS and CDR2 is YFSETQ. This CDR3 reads CASSLLPSGNSYEQYF. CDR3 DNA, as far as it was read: TGCGCCAGCAGCTTGTTGCCTAGCGGGAACTCCTACGAG.

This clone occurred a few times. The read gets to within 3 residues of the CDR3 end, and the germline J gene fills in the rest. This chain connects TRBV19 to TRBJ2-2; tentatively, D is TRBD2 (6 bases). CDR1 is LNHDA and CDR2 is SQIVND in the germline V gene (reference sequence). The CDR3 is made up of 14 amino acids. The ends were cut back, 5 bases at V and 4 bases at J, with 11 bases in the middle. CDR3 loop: CASSRGSGTGELFF. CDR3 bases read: TGTGCCAGTAGTCGGGGGTCGGGCACCGGGGAG.

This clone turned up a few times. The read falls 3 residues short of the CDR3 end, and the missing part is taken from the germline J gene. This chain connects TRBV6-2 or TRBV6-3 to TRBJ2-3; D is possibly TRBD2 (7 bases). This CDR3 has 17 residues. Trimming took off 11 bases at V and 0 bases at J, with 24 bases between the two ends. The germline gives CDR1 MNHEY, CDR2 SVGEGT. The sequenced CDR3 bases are TGTGCCCCCCGATCGGGGGGCCGAGTGACTAGCACAGATACG. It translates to CAPRSGGRVTSTDT. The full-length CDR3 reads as CAPRSGGRVTSTDTQYF.

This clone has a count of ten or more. The CDR3 reads CASSYETSGFNEQFF. The part of the CDR3 DNA that was read is TGTGCCAGCAGTTACGAGACTAGCGGGTTCAATGAG. The chain combines TRBV6-2 or TRBV6-3 with TRBJ2-1; TRBD2 matches at 10 bases. The CDR3 end is not reached by the read, which stops 3 residues before it; the germline J gene fills it in. Germline V gene data show CDR1 as MNHEY and CDR2 as SVGEGT. Losses at the gene ends were 2 bases for V and 6 bases for J; bases not matched to a gene: 4. This CDR3 contains 15 residues.

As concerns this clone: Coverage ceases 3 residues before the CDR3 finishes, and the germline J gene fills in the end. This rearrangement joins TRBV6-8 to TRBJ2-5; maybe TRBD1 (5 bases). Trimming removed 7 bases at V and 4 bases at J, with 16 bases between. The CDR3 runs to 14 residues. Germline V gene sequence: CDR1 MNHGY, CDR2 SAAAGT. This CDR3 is CASTHPSTAETQYF. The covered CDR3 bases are TGTGCCAGCACCCATCCCTCGACAGCAGAGACC.

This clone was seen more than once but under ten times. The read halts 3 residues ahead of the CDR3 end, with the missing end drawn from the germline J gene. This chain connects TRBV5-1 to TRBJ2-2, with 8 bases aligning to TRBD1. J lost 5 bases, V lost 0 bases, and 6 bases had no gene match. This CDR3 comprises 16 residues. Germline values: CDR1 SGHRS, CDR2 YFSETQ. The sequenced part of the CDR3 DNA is TGCGCCAGCAGCTTGGCCGGACAGGGCGTGACCGGGGAG. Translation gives CASSLAGQGVTGE. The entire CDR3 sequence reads CASSLAGQGVTGELFF.